This TCR beta chain is from a study of cytomegalovirus exposure and HLA in healthy donors. General study results and limits: High sensitivity and specificity were reportedly achieved when the classifier diagnosed cytomegalovirus status. Most TCR beta V segments were productive about 87% or about 30% of the time in an earlier analysis. More than 15,000 TCR beta sequences were associated with HLA alleles at 0.05 false discovery rate in a later analysis.

The V and J ends lost 0 bases and 5 bases respectively, with 10 bases between them. CDR3 length equals 14 residues. Germline loops: CDR1 LNHNV, CDR2 YYDKDF (reference sequence). A word on this clone: Antigen specificity is unknown.

The PCR employed 60 Vbeta primers together with 13 Jbeta primers. The data were produced by immunoSEQ multiplex PCR, yet TCRdb's version contains in-frame clones alone and is incomplete. The sample has approximately 130,000 clones, 78% seen once. Specimen: PBMCs. This chain joins TRBV15 and TRBJ1-1, with D unresolved. This clonotype was obtained from a woman aged 35 to 49 in good health and CMV-seronegative. CDR3 bases: TGTGCCACCAGCAGAGATTTAAGAGTTACTGAAGCTTTCTTT. Its translation: CATSRDLRVTEAFF.